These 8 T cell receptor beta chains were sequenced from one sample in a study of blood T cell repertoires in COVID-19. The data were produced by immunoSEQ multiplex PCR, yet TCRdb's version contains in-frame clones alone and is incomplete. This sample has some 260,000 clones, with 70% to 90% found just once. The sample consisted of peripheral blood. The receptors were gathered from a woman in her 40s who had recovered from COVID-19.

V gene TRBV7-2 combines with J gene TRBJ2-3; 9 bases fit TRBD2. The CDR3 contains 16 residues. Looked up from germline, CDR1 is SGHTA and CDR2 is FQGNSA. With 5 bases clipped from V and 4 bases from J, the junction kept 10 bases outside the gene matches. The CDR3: CASSPAAGGVADTQYF. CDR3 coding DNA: TGTGCCAGCAGCCCCGCCGCGGGAGGGGTCGCAGATACGCAGTATTTT. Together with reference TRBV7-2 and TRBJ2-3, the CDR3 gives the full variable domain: GAGVSQSPSNKVTEKGKDVELRCDPISGHTALYWYRQSLGQGLEFLIYFQGNSAPDKSGLPSDRFSAERTGGSVSTLTIQRTQQEDSAVYLCASSPAAGGVADTQYFGPGTRLTVL.

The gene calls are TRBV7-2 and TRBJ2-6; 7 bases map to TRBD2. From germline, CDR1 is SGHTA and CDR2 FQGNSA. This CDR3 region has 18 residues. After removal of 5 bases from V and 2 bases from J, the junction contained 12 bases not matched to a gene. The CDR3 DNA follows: TGTGCCAGCAGCCCCCGAGGGGCCCGGGGGGCTGGGGCCAACGTCCTGACTTTC. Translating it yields CASSPRGARGAGANVLTF.

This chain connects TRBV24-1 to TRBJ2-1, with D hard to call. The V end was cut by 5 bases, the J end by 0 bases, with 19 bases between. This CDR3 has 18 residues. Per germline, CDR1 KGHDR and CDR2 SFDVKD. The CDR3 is CATSGPAEKRSSYNEQFF. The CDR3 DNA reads TGTGCCACCAGTGGGCCGGCGGAAAAGAGGAGCTCCTACAATGAGCAGTTCTTC.

CDR3 in amino acids: CASSLSGQETQYF. The CDR3 DNA follows: TGTGCCAGCAGTTTATCCGGCCAAGAGACCCAGTACTTC. The gene calls are TRBV27 and TRBJ2-5; D is unclear. Trimming shortened V by 0 bases and J by 1 base, and 3 bases separated the two germline ends. Per germline, CDR1 MNHEY and CDR2 SMNVEV (reference sequence). This CDR3 is 13 amino acids long.

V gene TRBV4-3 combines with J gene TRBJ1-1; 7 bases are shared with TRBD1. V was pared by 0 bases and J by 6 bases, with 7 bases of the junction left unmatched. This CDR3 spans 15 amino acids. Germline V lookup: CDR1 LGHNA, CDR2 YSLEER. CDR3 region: CASSQEGRGSPEAFF. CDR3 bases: TGCGCCAGCAGCCAAGAGGGCAGGGGGTCACCTGAAGCTTTCTTT.

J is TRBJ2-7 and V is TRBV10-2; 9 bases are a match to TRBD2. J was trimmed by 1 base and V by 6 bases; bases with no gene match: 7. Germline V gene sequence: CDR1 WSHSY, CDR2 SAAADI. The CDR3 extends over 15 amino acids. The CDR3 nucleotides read TGCGCCAGCAGCCCGGGGCTAGCGGGGTCCTACGAGCAGTACGTC. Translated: CASSPGLAGSYEQYV.

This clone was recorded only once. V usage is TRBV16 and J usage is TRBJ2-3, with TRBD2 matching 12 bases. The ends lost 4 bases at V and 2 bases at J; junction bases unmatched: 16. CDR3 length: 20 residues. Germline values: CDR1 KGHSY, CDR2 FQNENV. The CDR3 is CASSPRTSGMPGTPTDTQYF. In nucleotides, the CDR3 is TGTGCCAGCAGCCCCAGGACTAGCGGGATGCCTGGGACCCCCACAGATACGCAGTATTTT.

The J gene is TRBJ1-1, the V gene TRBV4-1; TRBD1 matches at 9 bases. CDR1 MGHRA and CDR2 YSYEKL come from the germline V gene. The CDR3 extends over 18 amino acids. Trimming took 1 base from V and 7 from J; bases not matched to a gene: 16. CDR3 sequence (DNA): TGCGCCAGCAGCCAAGGCCCGGGGGGCCGGGACAGGGCGATTGAAGCTTTCTTT. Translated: CASSQGPGGRDRAIEAFF.